The 26 T cell receptor beta chains in this list originate from one sample, sequenced in a study of T cells in localized non-small cell lung cancer. TCRdb's table, derived via immunoSEQ multiplex PCR, lists solely in-frame clones and lacks some. Among some 3,500 clones listed, around 30% were seen once. The sequenced sample was lung tumor tissue, obtained before any cancer treatment. These TCRs come from a man between 40 and 75 years old with stage I lung adenocarcinoma.

This chain joins TRBV25-1 and TRBJ2-2, with D hard to call. V lost 0 bases and J 6 bases, leaving 20 bases between the germline ends. The CDR3 is made up of 18 amino acids. CDR1 and CDR2 from the germline V gene are MGHDK and SYGVNS. CDR3 residues: CASSEYFRGTLGAGELFF. The CDR3, as DNA: TGTGCCAGCAGTGAATATTTCCGCGGAACCCTTGGGGCCGGGGAGCTGTTTTTT.

The chain carries TRBV30 and TRBJ1-5; 8 bases map to TRBD1. V gave up 5 bases and J gave up 1 base; unmatched junction bases: 10. The length of the CDR3 is 16 residues. Germline CDR1 reads GTSNPN; CDR2 reads SVGIG (reference sequence). CDR3 in amino acids: CAWGYPGGRSNQPQHF. Written as DNA, the CDR3 is TGTGCCTGGGGATACCCAGGGGGCCGGAGCAATCAGCCCCAGCATTTT. The entire variable domain, with the rest obtained from reference TRBV30 and TRBJ1-5, is as follows: SQTIHQWPATLVQPVGSPLSLECTVEGTSNPNLYWYRQAAGRGLQLLFYSVGIGQISSEVPQNLSASRPQDRQFILSSKKLLLSDSGFYLCAWGYPGGRSNQPQHFGDGTRLSIL.

By sample fraction, this clone is medium-sized. This chain uses TRBV9 with TRBJ2-5; 7 bases match TRBD1. Trimming removed 4 bases from V and 1 base from J; junction bases left unmatched: 7. There are 15 residues in the CDR3. Germline V lookup: CDR1 SGDLS, CDR2 YYNGEE. The CDR3 sequence is CASSPGQDLQETQYF. CDR3 nucleotides: TGTGCCAGCAGCCCCGGACAGGACCTCCAAGAGACCCAGTACTTC.

The chain has TRBV9 and TRBJ2-5; TRBD1 or TRBD2 may be the D gene (6 bases each). With 0 bases removed from V and 1 base from J, the gap between germline ends came to 7 bases. Germline V gene lookup returns CDR1 SGDLS and CDR2 YYNGEE. This CDR3 is built from 14 residues. CDR3 sequence reads: CASSVGGAQETQYF. The CDR3 region has the DNA TGTGCCAGCAGCGTAGGGGGGGCCCAAGAGACCCAGTACTTC.

This clone has only a few counts. The V call is TRBV11-3, the J call TRBJ1-4; 9 bases agree with TRBD1. Germline-derived CDR1 and CDR2 are SGHNT and YENEEA. The CDR3 runs to 16 residues. With 5 bases clipped from V and 0 bases from J, the junction kept 4 bases outside the gene matches. CDR3 nucleotide sequence: TGTGCCAGCAGCCGACGACAGGGGGCAACTAATGAAAAACTGTTTTTT. It yields the protein CASSRRQGATNEKLFF.

To note about this clone: The DNA is left out, because the CDR3 cannot be placed on it with certainty; the CDR3 is given as TCRdb lists it. The rearrangement links TRBV19 to TRBJ2-1; the DNA was not compared with TRBD2, the D call given in the table. Per germline, CDR1 LNHDA and CDR2 SQIVND (reference sequence). Counting both end residues, the CDR3 totals 14 amino acids. This CDR3 is CASTSGGPNNEQFF.

V gene TRBV18 combines with J gene TRBJ2-7; the match to TRBD2 covers 8 bases. There are 15 residues in the CDR3. With 3 bases clipped from V and 0 bases from J, the junction kept 4 bases outside the gene matches. The germline CDR1 and CDR2 sequences are KGHSH and LQKENI. In DNA form, the CDR3 reads TGTGCCAGCTCACCTCCGGGACTAGACTCCTACGAGCAGTACTTC. This codes for CASSPPGLDSYEQYF.

This chain uses TRBV9 with TRBJ2-2, with TRBD2 matching 11 bases. CDR3 length: 16 amino acids. Germline lookup yields CDR1 SGDLS and CDR2 YYNGEE. Trimming took 3 bases from V and 2 from J; bases not matched to a gene: 3. CDR3 region: CASSGSGGANTGELFF. CDR3 bases: TGTGCCAGCAGCGGTAGCGGGGGGGCTAACACCGGGGAGCTGTTTTTT. The full variable domain, with the rest looked up from reference TRBV9 and TRBJ2-2, is DSGVTQTPKHLITATGQRVTLRCSPRSGDLSVYWYQQSLDQGLQFLIQYYNGEERAKGNILERFSAQQFPDLHSELNLSSLELGDSALYFCASSGSGGANTGELFFGEGSRLTVL.

This clone is deemed medium-sized. The gene calls are TRBV11-3 and TRBJ1-1; D possibly corresponds to TRBD1 (5 bases). The length of the CDR3 is 14 residues. Germline CDR1 SGHNT, CDR2 YENEEA. Trimming shortened V by 4 bases and J by 3 bases, and 12 bases separated the two germline ends. The CDR3 sequence: CASSSSGGDTEAFF. The CDR3 bases are TGTGCCAGCAGCTCCTCGGGGGGAGACACTGAAGCTTTCTTT.

In this sample, this clone turned up a few times. The chain is built from TRBV11-3 and TRBJ1-1; perhaps TRBD1 as D (6 bases). Looked up from germline, CDR1 is SGHNT and CDR2 is YENEEA. Trimming took 0 bases from V and 3 from J, leaving 11 bases between them. This CDR3 region has 15 residues. CDR3 coding DNA: TGTGCCAGCAGCTTAGAGCTGGGGGCCTACACTGAAGCTTTCTTT. Its translation: CASSLELGAYTEAFF. Drawing the rest from reference TRBV11-3 and TRBJ1-1, the complete variable domain is EAGVVQSPRYKIIEKKQPVAFWCNPISGHNTLYWYLQNLGQGPELLIRYENEEAVDDSQLPKDRFSAERLKGVDSTLKIQPAELGDSAVYLCASSLELGAYTEAFFGQGTRLTVV.

This clone was seen more than once but under ten times. The rearrangement joins TRBV11-3 to TRBJ2-3, with 8 bases that match TRBD2. Per the germline V gene, CDR1 is SGHNT and CDR2 is YENEEA. V lost 5 bases to trimming and J lost 0 bases; unmatched junction nucleotides: 4. The CDR3 is made up of 15 amino acids. The CDR3 region has the DNA TGTGCCAGCAGCACGGGGGGGTTTAGCACAGATACGCAGTATTTT. Protein product: CASSTGGFSTDTQYF.

In its sample, this clone was seen a few times. For the CDR3, the DNA is TGTGCCAGCAGCGTAGGACTGTTGGAGACCCAGTACTTC. It translates to CASSVGLLETQYF. The chain is built from TRBV9 and TRBJ2-5; D is undetermined. Germline V gene data show CDR1 as SGDLS and CDR2 as YYNGEE. The CDR3 extends over 13 amino acids. The V gene lost 0 bases and the J gene lost 5 bases, with 8 bases spanning the gap.

The chain links TRBV6-8 to TRBJ2-3, with 7 nucleotides matching TRBD2. Germline V gene sequence: CDR1 MNHGY, CDR2 SAAAGT. V lost 0 bases and J lost 0; bases outside the gene matches: 6. The CDR3 is made up of 17 amino acids. CDR3 coding DNA: TGTGCCAGCAGTTACTCGTGGGCGGGGGTTAGCACAGATACGCAGTATTTT. As protein: CASSYSWAGVSTDTQYF.

This clone was picked up a small number of times. The V gene is TRBV28, the J gene TRBJ1-1, with D unresolved. The V and J ends lost 7 bases and 1 base respectively, with 16 bases between them. CDR1 and CDR2 from the germline V gene are MDHEN and SYDVKM. The CDR3 has 15 residues. The CDR3: CASNPPRTANTEAFF. The CDR3, as DNA: TGTGCCAGCAATCCCCCTCGGACGGCGAACACTGAAGCTTTCTTT.

As to this clone: The same CDR3 is also encoded by other DNA sequences in this sample. The chain links TRBV6-8 to TRBJ1-3; possible D gene TRBD1, 5 bases. Trimming took 0 bases from V and 4 from J, leaving 10 bases between them. The CDR3 totals 15 residues. Germline CDR1 and CDR2: MNHGY and SAAAGT. The CDR3 region is CASSYSEGPGNTIYF. CDR3 DNA: TGTGCCAGCAGTTACTCGGAGGGGCCAGGAAACACCATATATTTT.

This chain links TRBV19 with TRBJ2-3; D might be TRBD1 (5 bases). The CDR3 runs to 13 residues. CDR1 and CDR2 (germline): LNHDA, SQIVND (reference sequence). V lost 4 bases, J lost 4 bases, and 9 bases lay in between. CDR3 nucleotides: TGTGCCAGTAGTACAGGGTTGCCAGATACGCAGTATTTT. It yields the protein CASSTGLPDTQYF.

This clone was seen a single time. At the DNA level, this CDR3 is encoded by other sequences in the same sample as well. This rearrangement joins TRBV19 to TRBJ2-1; D unresolved. CDR3 length: 12 amino acids. The germline V gene has CDR1 LNHDA and CDR2 SQIVND (reference sequence). The V and J ends lost 5 bases and 0 bases respectively, with 2 bases between them. CDR3 loop: CASSPSYNEQFF. CDR3 sequence (DNA): TGTGCCAGTAGTCCCTCCTACAATGAGCAGTTCTTC. The full variable domain, in which reference TRBV19 and TRBJ2-1 provide the parts outside the CDR3, is DGGITQSPKYLFRKEGQNVTLSCEQNLNHDAMYWYRQDPGQGLRLIYYSQIVNDFQKGDIAEGYSVSREKKESFPLTVTSAQKNPTAFYLCASSPSYNEQFFGPGTRLTVL.

The chain couples TRBV30 to TRBJ2-5; TRBD2 matches at 8 bases. The CDR3 spans 13 residues. The germline gives CDR1 GTSNPN, CDR2 SVGIG (reference sequence). V trimming: 5 bases; J trimming: 5 bases; junction bases outside the gene matches: 7. Written as DNA, the CDR3 is TGTGCCTGGCGTGAGGCGGGAGGTGAGACCCAGTACTTC. Its protein is CAWREAGGETQYF. The whole variable domain, filled in from reference TRBV30 and TRBJ2-5, reads SQTIHQWPATLVQPVGSPLSLECTVEGTSNPNLYWYRQAAGRGLQLLFYSVGIGQISSEVPQNLSASRPQDRQFILSSKKLLLSDSGFYLCAWREAGGETQYFGPGTRLLVL.

By share of the sample, this clone is medium-sized (0.01 to 0.1%). The chain recombines TRBV11-3 with TRBJ2-5, with D possibly matching TRBD2 (7 bases). The germline V gene encodes CDR1 SGHNT and CDR2 YENEEA. The CDR3 is made up of 14 amino acids. Trimming cost V 5 bases and J 5 bases, with 15 bases left between them. CDR3 region: CASSTSGGWETQYF. CDR3 DNA sequence: TGTGCCAGCAGCACCTCGGGGGGCTGGGAGACCCAGTACTTC. Drawing the rest from reference TRBV11-3 and TRBJ2-5, the complete variable domain is EAGVVQSPRYKIIEKKQPVAFWCNPISGHNTLYWYLQNLGQGPELLIRYENEEAVDDSQLPKDRFSAERLKGVDSTLKIQPAELGDSAVYLCASSTSGGWETQYFGPGTRLLVL.

The chain employs TRBV19 and TRBJ1-5; no clear D. This CDR3 is 14 amino acids long. The V end lost 7 bases, the J end lost 4 bases, and 14 bases lay between the germline ends. Germline lookup yields CDR1 LNHDA and CDR2 SQIVND (reference sequence). Written as DNA, the CDR3 is TGTGCCAGTAATCGGCAGACGATAAATCAGCCCCAGCATTTT. It codes for CASNRQTINQPQHF.

This clone turned up a few times. V usage is TRBV11-3 and J usage is TRBJ2-7; D could derive from TRBD1 or TRBD2 (5 bases each). Germline V gives CDR1 SGHNT, CDR2 YENEEA. Trimming shortened V by 3 bases and J by 2 bases, and 14 bases separated the two germline ends. The CDR3 spans 15 residues. CDR3 in DNA: TGTGCCAGCAGCTTGGTGGGGGACCAGACCTACGAGCAGTACTTC. This encodes CASSLVGDQTYEQYF.

The gene calls are TRBV29-1 and TRBJ2-7, with D possibly matching TRBD1 (5 bases). The V and J ends lost 5 bases and 3 bases respectively, with 17 bases between them. The germline V gene has CDR1 SQVTM and CDR2 ANQGSEA. This CDR3 contains 14 residues. The CDR3 nucleotides are TGCAGCGTTCTCCCGGACACCTCGAGCTACGAGCAGTACTTC. Its protein product is CSVLPDTSSYEQYF.

The chain has TRBV10-1 and TRBJ1-5, with D maybe TRBD1 (5 bases). Germline values: CDR1 WNHNN, CDR2 SYGVQD (reference sequence). CDR3 length equals 17 residues. Trimming cost V 6 bases and J 4 bases, with 22 bases left between them. Here the CDR3 reads CASRILIRVGGNQPQHF. DNA for the CDR3: TGCGCCAGCAGGATATTAATCAGGGTTGGGGGAAATCAGCCCCAGCATTTT.

This clone has just a few counts. The CDR3 DNA sequence: TGTGCCAGCAAGGGTTTCAGTAATCAGCCCCAGCATTTT. It translates to CASKGFSNQPQHF. This chain joins TRBV9 and TRBJ1-5; D gene unclear. Germline-derived CDR1 and CDR2 are SGDLS and YYNGEE. Trimming removed 6 bases at V and 4 bases at J, with 11 bases between. This CDR3 has 13 amino acids.

The chain is built from TRBV5-1 and TRBJ2-7; D is uncertain. There are 15 residues in the CDR3. V lost 2 bases to trimming and J lost 6 bases, with 18 bases between them. CDR1 is SGHRS and CDR2 is YFSETQ in the germline V gene. CDR3 residues: CASSLDTRGSGEQYF. CDR3 DNA: TGCGCCAGCAGCTTAGATACCCGTGGGTCGGGCGAGCAGTACTTC. Full variable domain (outside the CDR3, taken from reference TRBV5-1 and TRBJ2-7): KAGVTQTPRYLIKTRGQQVTLSCSPISGHRSVSWYQQTPGQGLQFLFEYFSETQRNKGNFPGRFSGRQFSNSRSEMNVSTLELGDSALYLCASSLDTRGSGEQYFGPGTRLTVT.

This clone has only a few counts. V and J are TRBV27 and TRBJ2-3; 10 positions agree with TRBD1. V lost 5 bases to trimming and J lost 3 bases; unmatched junction nucleotides: 5. The CDR3 runs to 15 residues. Germline V gene lookup returns CDR1 MNHEY and CDR2 SMNVEV (reference sequence). The CDR3 DNA is TGTGCCAGCAGTGGCTGGACAGGGGGGACAGATACGCAGTATTTT. Translated: CASSGWTGGTDTQYF.